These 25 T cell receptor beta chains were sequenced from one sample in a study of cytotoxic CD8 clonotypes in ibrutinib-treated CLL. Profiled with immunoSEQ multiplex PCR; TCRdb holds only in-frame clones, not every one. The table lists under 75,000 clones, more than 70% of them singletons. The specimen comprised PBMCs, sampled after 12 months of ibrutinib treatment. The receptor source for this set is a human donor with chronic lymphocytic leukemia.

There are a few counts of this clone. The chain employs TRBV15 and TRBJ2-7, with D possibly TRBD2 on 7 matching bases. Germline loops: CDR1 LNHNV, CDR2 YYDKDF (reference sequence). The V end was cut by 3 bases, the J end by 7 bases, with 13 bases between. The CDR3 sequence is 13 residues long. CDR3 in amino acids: CATSRGGPGEQYF. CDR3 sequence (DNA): TGTGCCACCAGCAGGGGGGGGCCGGGGGAGCAGTACTTC. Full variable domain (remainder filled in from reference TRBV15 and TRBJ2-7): DAMVIQNPRYQVTQFGKPVTLSCSQTLNHNVMYWYQQKSSQAPKLLFHYYDKDFNNEADTPDNFQSRRPNTSFCFLDIRSPGLGDTAMYLCATSRGGPGEQYFGPGTRLTVT.

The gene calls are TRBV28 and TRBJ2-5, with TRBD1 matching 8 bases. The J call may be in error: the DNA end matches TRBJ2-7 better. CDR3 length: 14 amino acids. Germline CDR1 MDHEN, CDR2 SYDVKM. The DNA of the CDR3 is TGTGCCAGCAGTCGGACAGGGAAGACCTACGAGCAGTACTTC. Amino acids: CASSRTGKTYEQYF.

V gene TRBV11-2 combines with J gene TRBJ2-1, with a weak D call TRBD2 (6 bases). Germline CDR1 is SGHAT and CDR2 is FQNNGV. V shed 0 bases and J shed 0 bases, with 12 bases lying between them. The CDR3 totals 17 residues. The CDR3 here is CASSLDSGGVSYNEQFF. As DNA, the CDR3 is TGTGCCAGCAGCTTAGATTCAGGCGGGGTCTCCTACAATGAGCAGTTCTTC.

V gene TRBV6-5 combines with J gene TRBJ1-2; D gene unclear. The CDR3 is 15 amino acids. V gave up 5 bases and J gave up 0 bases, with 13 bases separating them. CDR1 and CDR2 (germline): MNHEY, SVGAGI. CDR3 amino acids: CASSTDSATNYGYTF. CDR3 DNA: TGTGCCAGCAGTACTGATTCGGCAACTAACTATGGCTACACCTTC.

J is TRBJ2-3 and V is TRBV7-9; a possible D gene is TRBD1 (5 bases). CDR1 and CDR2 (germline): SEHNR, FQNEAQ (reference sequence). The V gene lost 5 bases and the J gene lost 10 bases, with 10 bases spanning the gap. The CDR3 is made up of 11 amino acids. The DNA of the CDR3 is TGTGCCAGCAGCCAAGGGGATGCGCAGTATTTT. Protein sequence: CASSQGDAQYF.

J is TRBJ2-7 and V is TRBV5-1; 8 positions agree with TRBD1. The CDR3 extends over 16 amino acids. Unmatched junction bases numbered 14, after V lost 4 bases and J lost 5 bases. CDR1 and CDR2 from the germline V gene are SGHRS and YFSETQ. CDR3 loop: CASSRPRTGSSNEQYF. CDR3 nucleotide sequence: TGCGCCAGCAGCCGCCCCCGGACAGGGAGCTCTAACGAGCAGTACTTC.

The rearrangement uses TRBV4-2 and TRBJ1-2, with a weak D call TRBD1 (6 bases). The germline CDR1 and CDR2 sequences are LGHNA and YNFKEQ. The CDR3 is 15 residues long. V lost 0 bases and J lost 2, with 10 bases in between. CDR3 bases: TGTGCCAGCAGCCAAGAGGGGGCAGGGAACTATGGCTACACCTTC. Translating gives CASSQEGAGNYGYTF.

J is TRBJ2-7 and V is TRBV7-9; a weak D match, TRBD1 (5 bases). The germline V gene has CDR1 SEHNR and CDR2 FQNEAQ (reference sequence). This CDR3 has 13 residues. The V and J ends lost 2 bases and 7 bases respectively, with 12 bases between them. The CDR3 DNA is TGTGCCAGCAGCTTAATTCCCCAGGGAGAGCAGTACTTC. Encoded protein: CASSLIPQGEQYF.

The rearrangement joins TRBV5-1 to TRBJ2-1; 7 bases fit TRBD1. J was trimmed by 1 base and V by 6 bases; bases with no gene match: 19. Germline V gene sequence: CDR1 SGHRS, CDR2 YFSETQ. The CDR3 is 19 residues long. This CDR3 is CASTLRTGAPFRSYNEQFF. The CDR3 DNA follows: TGCGCCAGCACCCTCAGGACAGGAGCCCCTTTCCGGTCCTACAATGAGCAGTTCTTC. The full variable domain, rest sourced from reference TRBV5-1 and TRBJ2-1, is KAGVTQTPRYLIKTRGQQVTLSCSPISGHRSVSWYQQTPGQGLQFLFEYFSETQRNKGNFPGRFSGRQFSNSRSEMNVSTLELGDSALYLCASTLRTGAPFRSYNEQFFGPGTRLTVL.

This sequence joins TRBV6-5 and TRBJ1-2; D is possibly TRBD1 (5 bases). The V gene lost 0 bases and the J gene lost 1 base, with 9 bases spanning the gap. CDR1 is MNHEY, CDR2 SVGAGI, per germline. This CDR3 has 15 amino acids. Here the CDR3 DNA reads TGTGCCAGCAGTTACTCTAGAGACAGTAACTATGGCTACACCTTC. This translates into CASSYSRDSNYGYTF.

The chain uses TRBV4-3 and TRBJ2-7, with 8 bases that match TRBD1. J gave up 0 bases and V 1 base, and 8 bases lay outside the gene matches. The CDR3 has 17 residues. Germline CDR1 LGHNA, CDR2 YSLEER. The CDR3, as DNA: TGCGCCAGCAGCCAAGGACAGGACAGGGCGGGCTCCTACGAGCAGTACTTC. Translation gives CASSQGQDRAGSYEQYF.

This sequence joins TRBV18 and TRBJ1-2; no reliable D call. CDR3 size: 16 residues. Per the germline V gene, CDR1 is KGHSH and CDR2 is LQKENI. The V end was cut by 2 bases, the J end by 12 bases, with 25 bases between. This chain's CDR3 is CASSPSGESNHKQHTF. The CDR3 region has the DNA TGTGCCAGCTCACCAAGCGGCGAATCTAACCACAAACAACACACCTTC.

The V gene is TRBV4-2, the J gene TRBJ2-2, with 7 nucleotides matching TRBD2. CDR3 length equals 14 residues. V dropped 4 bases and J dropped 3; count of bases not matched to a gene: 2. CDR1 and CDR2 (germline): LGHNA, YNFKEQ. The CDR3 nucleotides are TGTGCCAGCAGCCTTGGGAGGGACACCGGGGAGCTGTTTTTT. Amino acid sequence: CASSLGRDTGELFF.

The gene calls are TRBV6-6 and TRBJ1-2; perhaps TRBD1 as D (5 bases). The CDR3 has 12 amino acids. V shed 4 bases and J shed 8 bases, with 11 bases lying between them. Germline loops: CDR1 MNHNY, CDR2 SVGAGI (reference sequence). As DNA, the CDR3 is TGTGCCAGCAGTTCGTCGACAGACGGCTACACCTTC. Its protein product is CASSSSTDGYTF.

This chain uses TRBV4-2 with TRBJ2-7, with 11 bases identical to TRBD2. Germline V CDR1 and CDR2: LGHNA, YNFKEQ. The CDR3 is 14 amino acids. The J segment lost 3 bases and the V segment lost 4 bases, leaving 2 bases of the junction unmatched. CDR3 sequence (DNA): TGTGCCAGCAGCCCCGGGACTAGCGGCTACGAGCAGTACTTC. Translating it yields CASSPGTSGYEQYF.

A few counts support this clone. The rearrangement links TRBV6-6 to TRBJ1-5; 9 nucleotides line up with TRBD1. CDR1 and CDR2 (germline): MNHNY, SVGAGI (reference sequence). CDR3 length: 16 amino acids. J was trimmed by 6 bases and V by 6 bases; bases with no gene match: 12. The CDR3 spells CASSGGTGSPSQPQHF. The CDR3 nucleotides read TGTGCCAGCAGCGGAGGGACAGGGAGCCCTAGTCAGCCCCAGCATTTT.

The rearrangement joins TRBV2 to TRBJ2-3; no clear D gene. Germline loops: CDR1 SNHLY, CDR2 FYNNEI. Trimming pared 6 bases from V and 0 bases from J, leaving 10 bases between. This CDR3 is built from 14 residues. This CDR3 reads CASRDGYSTDTQYF. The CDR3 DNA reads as TGTGCCAGCAGGGACGGGTATAGCACAGATACGCAGTATTTT.

As DNA, the CDR3 is TGCGCCAGCAGTGAATCAGGGACCACTGAAGCTTTCTTT. It yields the protein CASSESGTTEAFF. This chain links TRBV10-1 with TRBJ1-1, with D possibly TRBD1 on 5 matching bases. CDR3 length: 13 residues. The germline V gene has CDR1 WNHNN and CDR2 SYGVQD (reference sequence). Trimming pared 3 bases from V and 4 bases from J, leaving 9 bases between.

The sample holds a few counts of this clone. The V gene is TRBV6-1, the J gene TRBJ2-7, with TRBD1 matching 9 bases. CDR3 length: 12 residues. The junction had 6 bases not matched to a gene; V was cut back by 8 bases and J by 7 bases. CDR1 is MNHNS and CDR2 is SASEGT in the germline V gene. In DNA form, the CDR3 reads TGTGCCAGCGTACAGGGGGCAGGAGAGCAGTACTTC. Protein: CASVQGAGEQYF.

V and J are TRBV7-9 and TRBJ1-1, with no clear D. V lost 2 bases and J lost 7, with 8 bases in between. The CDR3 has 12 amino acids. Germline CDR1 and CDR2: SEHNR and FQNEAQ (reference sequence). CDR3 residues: CASSLIGREAFF. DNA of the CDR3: TGTGCCAGCAGCTTAATCGGACGTGAAGCTTTCTTT.

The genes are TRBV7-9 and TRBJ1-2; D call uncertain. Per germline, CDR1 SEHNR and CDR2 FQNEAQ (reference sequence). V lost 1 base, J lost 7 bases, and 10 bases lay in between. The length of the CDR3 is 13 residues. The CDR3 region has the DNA TGTGCCAGCAGCTTAGGCGCCGTGGGTGGCTACACCTTC. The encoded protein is CASSLGAVGGYTF.

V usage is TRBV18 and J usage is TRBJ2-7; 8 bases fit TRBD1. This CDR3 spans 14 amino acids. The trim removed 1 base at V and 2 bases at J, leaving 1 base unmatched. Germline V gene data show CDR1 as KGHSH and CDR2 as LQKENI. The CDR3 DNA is TGTGCCAGCTCACCACTGGACAGGGCCTACGAGCAGTACTTC. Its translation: CASSPLDRAYEQYF.

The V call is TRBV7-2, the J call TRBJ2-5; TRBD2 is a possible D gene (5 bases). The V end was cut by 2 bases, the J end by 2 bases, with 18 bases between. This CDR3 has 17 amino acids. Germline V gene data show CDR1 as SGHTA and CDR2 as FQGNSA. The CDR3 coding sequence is TGTGCCAGCAGCTTATTTGATATGGCGGGCAGACAAGAGACCCAGTACTTC. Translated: CASSLFDMAGRQETQYF.

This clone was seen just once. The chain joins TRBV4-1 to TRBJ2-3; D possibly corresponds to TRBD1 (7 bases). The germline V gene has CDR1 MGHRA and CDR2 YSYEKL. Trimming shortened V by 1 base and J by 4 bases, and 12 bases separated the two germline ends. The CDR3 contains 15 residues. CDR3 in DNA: TGCGCCAGCAGCCAAGGGAGGGGGCGTGCAGATACGCAGTATTTT. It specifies CASSQGRGRADTQYF.

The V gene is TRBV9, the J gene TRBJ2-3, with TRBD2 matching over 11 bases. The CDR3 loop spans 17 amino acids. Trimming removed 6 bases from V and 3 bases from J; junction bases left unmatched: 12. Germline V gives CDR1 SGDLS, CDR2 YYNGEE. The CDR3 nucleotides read TGTGCCAGCATCCATACTACTAGCGGGAGAATAACAGATACGCAGTATTTT. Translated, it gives CASIHTTSGRITDTQYF.